The next 2 T cell receptor beta chains were all read from a single sample in a study of CD8 T cells in ankylosing spondylitis. Study-wide results and limits: One TCR beta motif, made up of roughly 8 highly homologous variants, appeared characteristic of ankylosing spondylitis blood.

Antigen specificity for these receptors is unknown. TCRdb reanalysed the 5' RACE reads using MiXCR and keeps one entry per CDR3 protein. The repertoire holds hundreds of thousands of distinct CDR3 sequences, roughly 10% seen once, with 0.51% in the top ten. The sample comprised blood, either unsorted or a sorted T cell fraction (not recorded which). All receptors come from a male donor with ankylosing spondylitis.

Only a few counts were recorded for this clonotype. The chain employs TRBV29-1 and TRBJ1-1, with TRBD1 matching over 7 bases. Looked up from germline, CDR1 is SQVTM and CDR2 is ANQGSEA. This CDR3 is 15 amino acids long. Unmatched junction bases numbered 12, after V lost 1 base and J lost 7 bases. CDR3 region: CSVEGVPEQGFEAFF. The DNA for the CDR3 is TGCAGCGTTGAAGGCGTACCGGAACAGGGGTTTGAAGCTTTCTTT. The full variable domain, completed using reference TRBV29-1 and TRBJ1-1, is SAVISQKPSRDICQRGTSLTIQCQVDSQVTMMFWYRQQPGQSLTLIATANQGSEATYESGFVIDKFPISRPNLTFSTLTVSNMSPEDSSIYLCSVEGVPEQGFEAFFGQGTRLTVV.

This clonotype was observed once. V is TRBV30 and J is TRBJ2-5; D may be TRBD2 (5 bases). The germline V gene encodes CDR1 GTSNPN and CDR2 SVGIG (reference sequence). Trimming shortened V by 3 bases and J by 7 bases, and 18 bases separated the two germline ends. The CDR3 length is 14 residues. CDR3 sequence (DNA): TGTGCCTGGAGGGGAGTGGCGGTCGGTGGGACCCAGTACTTC. Its translation is CAWRGVAVGGTQYF.